The 13 T cell receptor beta chains reported below all come from one sample, sequenced in a study of T cell responses to AZD1222 COVID-19 vaccine. Sequencing used immunoSEQ multiplex PCR; TCRdb keeps in-frame clones, though not all of them. The sample consists of 95,000 to 110,000 clones, approximately 88% of them appearing once. Sequenced material: peripheral blood, taken on day 0 of AZD1222 vaccination. All receptors derive from an adult in good health.

The chain is built from TRBV27 and TRBJ2-6; D is uncertain. Trimming stripped 5 bases from V and 0 bases from J, with 8 bases between. In germline, CDR1 is MNHEY, CDR2 SMNVEV (reference sequence). The CDR3 spans 15 residues. The CDR3 protein is CASSQGYSGANVLTF. The DNA for the CDR3 is TGTGCCAGCAGTCAAGGATACTCTGGGGCCAACGTCCTGACTTTC.

This chain connects TRBV28 to TRBJ1-2; D remains ambiguous. V gave up 7 bases and J gave up 5 bases, with 11 bases separating them. CDR3 length: 12 residues. Germline V gene sequence: CDR1 MDHEN, CDR2 SYDVKM. CDR3 protein: CASIPNGYGYTF. The CDR3 coding sequence is TGTGCCAGCATCCCTAATGGGTATGGCTACACCTTC.

V gene TRBV7-2 combines with J gene TRBJ2-2; the D is unclear. The CDR3 spans 15 residues. The germline gives CDR1 SGHTA, CDR2 FQGNSA. Trimming removed 1 base at V and 0 bases at J, with 6 bases between. DNA of the CDR3: TGTGCCAGCAGCTTAGACACTTCGAACACCGGGGAGCTGTTTTTT. Its protein product is CASSLDTSNTGELFF.

The V and J genes are TRBV6-5 and TRBJ1-6, with 7 nucleotides matching TRBD1. The CDR3 covers 12 residues. The germline V gene has CDR1 MNHEY and CDR2 SVGAGI. V dropped 8 bases and J dropped 9; count of bases not matched to a gene: 4. CDR3 loop: CASASGGSPLHF. DNA of the CDR3: TGTGCCAGCGCGTCAGGGGGTTCACCCCTCCACTTT.

The CDR3, as DNA: TGTGCCAGCTCACCAGGGTCAGTACAAGAGACCCAGTACTTC. Its translation: CASSPGSVQETQYF. The V call is TRBV18, the J call TRBJ2-5; no definite D call. Germline loops: CDR1 KGHSH, CDR2 LQKENI. V gave up 2 bases and J gave up 2 bases, with 9 bases separating them. There are 14 residues in the CDR3.

The chain carries TRBV7-2 and TRBJ1-5; perhaps TRBD1 as D (5 bases). Germline CDR1 reads SGHTA; CDR2 reads FQGNSA. There are 16 residues in the CDR3. The germline V and J ends were trimmed by 5 bases and 3 bases, with 17 bases remaining between them. CDR3 in amino acids: CASSPRYTGLNQPQHF. The CDR3 DNA is TGTGCCAGCAGCCCCAGGTATACGGGGCTCAATCAGCCCCAGCATTTT.

The rearrangement links TRBV9 to TRBJ2-7, with a possible D match to TRBD1 (6 bases). Germline assignment: CDR1 SGDLS and CDR2 YYNGEE. V was clipped by 4 bases and J by 1 base, with 18 bases between them. The CDR3 spans 16 residues. DNA for the CDR3: TGTGCCAGCAGCCCAATTGACAGGACAAGTTCCTACGAGCAGTACTTC. The encoded protein is CASSPIDRTSSYEQYF.

The chain couples TRBV19 to TRBJ1-1, with 8 positions matching TRBD1. The CDR3 consists of 14 residues. Germline V gene lookup returns CDR1 LNHDA and CDR2 SQIVND (reference sequence). J lost 8 bases, V lost 8 bases, and 13 bases had no gene match. The CDR3 loop is CASRTGSSSWEAFF. The DNA for the CDR3 is TGTGCCAGTCGGACAGGGAGTTCCTCATGGGAAGCTTTCTTT.

V gene TRBV7-9 combines with J gene TRBJ2-1; 10 bases map to TRBD2. This CDR3 comprises 14 residues. After removal of 3 bases from V and 7 bases from J, the junction contained 3 bases not matched to a gene. Germline CDR1 SEHNR, CDR2 FQNEAQ (reference sequence). The CDR3 sequence: CASSFLAGVNEQFF. In nucleotides, the CDR3 is TGTGCCAGCAGCTTTCTAGCGGGAGTGAATGAGCAGTTCTTC.

The chain has TRBV3-1 (or the pseudogene TRBV3-2) and TRBJ1-1; no definite D call. The V gene lost 3 bases and the J gene lost 6 bases, with 14 bases spanning the gap. This CDR3 spans 14 amino acids. From germline, CDR1 is LGHDT and CDR2 YNNKEL (reference sequence). CDR3 coding DNA: TGTGCCAGCAGCCAGGCCATCGCGGACCCTGAAGCTTTCTTT. It translates to CASSQAIADPEAFF.

This chain uses TRBV19 with TRBJ2-3; 7 bases fit TRBD1. Losses at the gene ends were 8 bases for V and 1 base for J; bases not matched to a gene: 3. The CDR3 has 13 residues. Germline V gene lookup returns CDR1 LNHDA and CDR2 SQIVND (reference sequence). CDR3 in amino acids: CASGDRGTDTQYF. In DNA form, the CDR3 reads TGTGCCAGTGGAGACAGGGGCACAGATACGCAGTATTTT.

In its sample, this clone was seen a few times. The genes are TRBV27 and TRBJ1-1; unclear D gene. The V and J ends lost 3 bases and 6 bases respectively, with 14 bases between them. This CDR3 comprises 14 residues. Germline assignment: CDR1 MNHEY and CDR2 SMNVEV (reference sequence). CDR3 sequence reads: CASSFSIGSSEAFF. CDR3 DNA: TGTGCCAGCAGTTTTAGTATAGGGAGCTCTGAAGCTTTCTTT.

V is TRBV29-1 and J is TRBJ2-4; 9 bases match TRBD1. In germline, CDR1 is SQVTM, CDR2 ANQGSEA. The CDR3 extends over 14 amino acids. Trimming took 6 bases from V and 3 from J; bases not matched to a gene: 6. CDR3 residues: CSVGDRAGKNIQYF. In DNA, the CDR3 is TGCAGCGTGGGGGACAGGGCGGGCAAAAACATTCAGTACTTC.